This note documents a single TCR beta chain sequence. This record comes from a study of technical replicates of blood from four donors. Only in-frame clones appear in the TCRdb table, and some are missing; sequencing was by immunoSEQ multiplex PCR. The table has just over 55,000 clones, around 93% seen once; the top ten hold about 3.9%. CDR1 and CDR2 (germline): SGHDT, YYEEEE. This CDR3 contains 16 residues. J lost 5 bases, V lost 1 base, and 5 bases had no gene match. This rearrangement joins TRBV5-6 to TRBJ2-2; TRBD1 aligns across 10 bases. This receptor was identified in a human donor in good health. Some clones in this sample may be carry-over from other donors' samples. Sequencing input: PBMCs. The CDR3 region has the DNA TGTGCCAGCAGCTTGTCTGGGACAGGGGATACCGGGGAGCTGTTTTTT. Translation: CASSLSGTGDTGELFF.